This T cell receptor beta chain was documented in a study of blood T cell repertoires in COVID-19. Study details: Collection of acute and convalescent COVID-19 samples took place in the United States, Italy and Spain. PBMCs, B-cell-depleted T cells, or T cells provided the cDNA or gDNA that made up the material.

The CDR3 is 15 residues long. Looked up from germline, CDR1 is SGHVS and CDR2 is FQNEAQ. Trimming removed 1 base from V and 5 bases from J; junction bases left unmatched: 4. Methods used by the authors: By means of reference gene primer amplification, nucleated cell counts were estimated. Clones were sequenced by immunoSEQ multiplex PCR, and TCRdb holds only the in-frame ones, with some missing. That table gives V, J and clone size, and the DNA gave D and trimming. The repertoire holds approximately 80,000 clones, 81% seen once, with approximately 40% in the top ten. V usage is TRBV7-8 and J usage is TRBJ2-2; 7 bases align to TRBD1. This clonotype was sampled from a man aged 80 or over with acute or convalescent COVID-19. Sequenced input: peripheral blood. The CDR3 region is CASSLEGQSTGELFF. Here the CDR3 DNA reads TGTGCCAGCAGCTTAGAGGGACAGTCGACCGGGGAGCTGTTTTTT. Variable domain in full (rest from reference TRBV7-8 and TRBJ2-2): GAGVSQSPRYKVAKRGQDVALRCDPISGHVSLFWYQQALGQGPEFLTYFQNEAQLDKSGLPSDRFFAERPEGSVSTLKIQRTQQEDSAVYLCASSLEGQSTGELFFGEGSRLTVL.